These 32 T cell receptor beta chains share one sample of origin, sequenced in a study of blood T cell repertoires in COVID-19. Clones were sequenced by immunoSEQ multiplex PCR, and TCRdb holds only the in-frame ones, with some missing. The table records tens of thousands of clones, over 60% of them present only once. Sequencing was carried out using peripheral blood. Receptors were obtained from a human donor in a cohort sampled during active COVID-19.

CDR3 DNA: TGTGCCAGCAGCGGGACAGGGGGAGAGGAGACCCAGTACTTC. Translation: CASSGTGGEETQYF. The genes are TRBV7-2 and TRBJ2-5, with TRBD1 identical over 11 bases. The length of the CDR3 is 14 residues. The V gene's germline CDR1 is SGHTA and CDR2 FQGNSA. V gave up 5 bases and J gave up 5 bases; unmatched junction bases: 4. Combining the CDR3 with reference TRBV7-2 and TRBJ2-5 gives the whole variable domain GAGVSQSPSNKVTEKGKDVELRCDPISGHTALYWYRQSLGQGLEFLIYFQGNSAPDKSGLPSDRFSAERTGGSVSTLTIQRTQQEDSAVYLCASSGTGGEETQYFGPGTRLLVL.

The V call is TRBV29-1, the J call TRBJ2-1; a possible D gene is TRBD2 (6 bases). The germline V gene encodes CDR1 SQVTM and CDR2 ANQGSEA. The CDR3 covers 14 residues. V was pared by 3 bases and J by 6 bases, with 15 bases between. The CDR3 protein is CSVEGGDEVNEQFF. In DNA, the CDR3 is TGCAGCGTTGAGGGGGGAGATGAGGTCAATGAGCAGTTCTTC.

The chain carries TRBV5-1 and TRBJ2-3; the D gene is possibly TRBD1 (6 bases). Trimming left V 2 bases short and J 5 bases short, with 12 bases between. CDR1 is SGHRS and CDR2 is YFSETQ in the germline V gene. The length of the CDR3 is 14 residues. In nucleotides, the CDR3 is TGCGCCAGCAGCTTAGGGGGAGTTCAAGATACGCAGTATTTT. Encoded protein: CASSLGGVQDTQYF.

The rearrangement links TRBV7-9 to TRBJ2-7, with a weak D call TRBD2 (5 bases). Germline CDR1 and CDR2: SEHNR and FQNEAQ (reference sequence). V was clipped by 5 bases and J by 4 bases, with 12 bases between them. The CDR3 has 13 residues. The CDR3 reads CASSRTEDYEQYF. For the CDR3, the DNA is TGTGCCAGCAGCAGGACGGAGGATTACGAGCAGTACTTC.

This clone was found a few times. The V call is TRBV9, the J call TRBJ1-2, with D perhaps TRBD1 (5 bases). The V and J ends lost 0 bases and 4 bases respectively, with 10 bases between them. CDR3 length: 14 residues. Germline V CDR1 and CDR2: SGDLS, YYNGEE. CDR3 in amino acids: CASSVADSLYGYTF. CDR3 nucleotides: TGTGCCAGCAGCGTAGCAGACAGCCTCTATGGCTACACCTTC.

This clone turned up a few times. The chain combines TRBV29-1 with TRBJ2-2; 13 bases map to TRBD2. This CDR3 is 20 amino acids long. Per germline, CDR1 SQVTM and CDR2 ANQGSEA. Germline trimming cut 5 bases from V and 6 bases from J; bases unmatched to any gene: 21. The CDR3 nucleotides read TGCAGCGTTTGGGACCCACAAACTAGCGGGAGGGCCTATTGGGCCGGGGAGCTGTTTTTT. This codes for CSVWDPQTSGRAYWAGELFF.

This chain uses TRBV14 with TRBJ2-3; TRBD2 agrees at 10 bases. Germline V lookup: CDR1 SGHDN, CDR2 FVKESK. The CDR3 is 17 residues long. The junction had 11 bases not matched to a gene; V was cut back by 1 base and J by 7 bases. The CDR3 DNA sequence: TGTGCCAGCAGCCAAGCCACTCTAGCGGGGGCTCGGAATACGCAGTATTTT. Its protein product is CASSQATLAGARNTQYF.

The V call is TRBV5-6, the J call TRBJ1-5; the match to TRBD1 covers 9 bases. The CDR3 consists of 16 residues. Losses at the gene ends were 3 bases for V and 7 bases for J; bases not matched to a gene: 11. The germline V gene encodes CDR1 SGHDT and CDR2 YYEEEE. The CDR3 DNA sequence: TGTGCCAGCAGCTCCGGGACAGGGAGTCTGGGACAGCCCCAGCATTTT. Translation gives CASSSGTGSLGQPQHF. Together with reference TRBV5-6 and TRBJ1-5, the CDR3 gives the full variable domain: DAGVTQSPTHLIKTRGQQVTLRCSPKSGHDTVSWYQQALGQGPQFIFQYYEEEERQRGNFPDRFSGHQFPNYSSELNVNALLLGDSALYLCASSSGTGSLGQPQHFGDGTRLSIL.

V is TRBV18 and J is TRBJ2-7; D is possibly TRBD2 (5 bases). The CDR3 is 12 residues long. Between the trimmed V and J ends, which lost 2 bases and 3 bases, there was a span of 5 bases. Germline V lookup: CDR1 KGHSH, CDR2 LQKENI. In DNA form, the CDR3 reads TGTGCCAGCTCACCAGAGGGCTACGAGCAGTACTTC. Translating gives CASSPEGYEQYF. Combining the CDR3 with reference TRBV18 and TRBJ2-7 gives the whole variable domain NAGVMQNPRHLVRRRGQEARLRCSPMKGHSHVYWYRQLPEEGLKFMVYLQKENIIDESGMPKERFSAEFPKEGPSILRIQQVVRGDSAAYFCASSPEGYEQYFGPGTRLTVT.

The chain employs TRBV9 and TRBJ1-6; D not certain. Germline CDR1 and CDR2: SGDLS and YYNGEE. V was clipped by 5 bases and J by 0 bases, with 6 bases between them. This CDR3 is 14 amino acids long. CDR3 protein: CASSGGSYNSPLHF. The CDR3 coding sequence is TGTGCCAGCAGTGGAGGCTCCTATAATTCACCCCTCCACTTT.

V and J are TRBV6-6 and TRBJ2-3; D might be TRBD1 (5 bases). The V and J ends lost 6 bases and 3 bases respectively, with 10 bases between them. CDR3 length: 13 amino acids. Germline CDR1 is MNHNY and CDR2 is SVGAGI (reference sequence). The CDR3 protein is CASRPDITDTQYF. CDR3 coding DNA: TGTGCCAGCAGACCGGACATTACAGATACGCAGTATTTT.

The CDR3 bases are TGTGCCAGCAGTTTGGACAGGGGCACCGGGGAGCTGTTTTTT. Translated, it gives CASSLDRGTGELFF. The rearrangement joins TRBV11-3 to TRBJ2-2; TRBD1 matches 9 bases. CDR1 is SGHNT, CDR2 YENEEA, per germline. The CDR3 sequence is 14 residues long. V shed 6 bases, J shed 4 bases, and the junction held 3 bases outside the gene matches.

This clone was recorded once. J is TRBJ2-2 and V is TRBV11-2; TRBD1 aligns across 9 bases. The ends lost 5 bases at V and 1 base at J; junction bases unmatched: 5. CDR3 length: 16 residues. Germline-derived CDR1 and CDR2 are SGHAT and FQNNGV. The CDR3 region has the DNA TGTGCCAGCAGCCCGGGACAGGGATGGAACACCGGGGAGCTGTTTTTT. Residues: CASSPGQGWNTGELFF. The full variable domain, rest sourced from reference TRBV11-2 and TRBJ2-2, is EAGVAQSPRYKIIEKRQSVAFWCNPISGHATLYWYQQILGQGPKLLIQFQNNGVVDDSQLPKDRFSAERLKGVDSTLKIQPAKLEDSAVYLCASSPGQGWNTGELFFGEGSRLTVL.

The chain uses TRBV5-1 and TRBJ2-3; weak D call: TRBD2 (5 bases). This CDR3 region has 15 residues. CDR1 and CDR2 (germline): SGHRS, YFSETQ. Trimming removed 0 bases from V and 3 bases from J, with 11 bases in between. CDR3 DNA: TGCGCCAGCAGCTTGGAGGGTAGAGGGACAGATACGCAGTATTTT. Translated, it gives CASSLEGRGTDTQYF.

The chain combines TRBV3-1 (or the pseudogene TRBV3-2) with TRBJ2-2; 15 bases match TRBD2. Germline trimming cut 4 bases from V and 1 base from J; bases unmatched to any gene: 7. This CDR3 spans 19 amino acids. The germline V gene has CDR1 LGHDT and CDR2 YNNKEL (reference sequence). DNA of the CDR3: TGTGCCAGCAGCCTAGGGACTAGCGGGAGGCCAAGGAACACCGGGGAGCTGTTTTTT. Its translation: CASSLGTSGRPRNTGELFF.

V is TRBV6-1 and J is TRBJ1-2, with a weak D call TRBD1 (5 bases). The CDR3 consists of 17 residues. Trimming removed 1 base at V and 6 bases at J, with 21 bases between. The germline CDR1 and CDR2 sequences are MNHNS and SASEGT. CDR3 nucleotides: TGTGCCAGCAGTGAAGGCGGGATGGGGGTCGGGGTGGATGGCTACACCTTC. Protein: CASSEGGMGVGVDGYTF.

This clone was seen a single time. CDR3 residues: CASSVDGTDTGELFF. CDR3 in DNA: TGTGCCAGCAGCGTAGACGGGACAGACACCGGGGAGCTGTTTTTT. V is TRBV2 and J is TRBJ2-2; 7 nucleotides agree with TRBD1. CDR3 size: 15 residues. From germline, CDR1 is SNHLY and CDR2 FYNNEI. J lost 3 bases, V lost 6 bases, and 7 bases had no gene match.

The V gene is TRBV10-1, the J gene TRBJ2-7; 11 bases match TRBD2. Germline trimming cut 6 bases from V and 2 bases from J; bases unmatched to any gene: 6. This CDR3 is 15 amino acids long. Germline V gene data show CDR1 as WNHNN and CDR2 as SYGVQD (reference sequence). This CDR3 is CASSELAGGPYEQYF. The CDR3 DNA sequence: TGCGCCAGCAGCGAATTAGCGGGAGGGCCCTACGAGCAGTACTTC.

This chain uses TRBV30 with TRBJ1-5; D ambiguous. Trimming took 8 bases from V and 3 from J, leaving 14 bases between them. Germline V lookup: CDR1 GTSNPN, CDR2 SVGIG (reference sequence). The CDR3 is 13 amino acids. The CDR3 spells CAADLGFNQPQHF. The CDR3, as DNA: TGTGCCGCAGATCTTGGTTTCAATCAGCCCCAGCATTTT.

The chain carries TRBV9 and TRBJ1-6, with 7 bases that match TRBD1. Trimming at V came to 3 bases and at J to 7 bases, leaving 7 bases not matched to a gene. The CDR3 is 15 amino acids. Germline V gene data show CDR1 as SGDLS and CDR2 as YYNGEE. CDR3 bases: TGTGCCAGCAGCGGAGACCGGGACAGAAATTCACCCCTCCACTTT. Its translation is CASSGDRDRNSPLHF.

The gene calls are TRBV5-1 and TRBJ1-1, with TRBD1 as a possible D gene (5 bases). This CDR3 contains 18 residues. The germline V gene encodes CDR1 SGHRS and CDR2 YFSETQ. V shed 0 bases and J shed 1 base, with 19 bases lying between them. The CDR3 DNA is TGCGCCAGCAGCTTGGACGAACGTGGGGGGTCAGGGAACACTGAAGCTTTCTTT. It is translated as CASSLDERGGSGNTEAFF.

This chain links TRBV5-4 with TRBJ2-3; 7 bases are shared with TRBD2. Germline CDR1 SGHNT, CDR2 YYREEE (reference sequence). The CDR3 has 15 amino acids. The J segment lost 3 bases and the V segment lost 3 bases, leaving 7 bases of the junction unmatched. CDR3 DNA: TGTGCCAGCAGCTCTGGGGAGGGCCTAACAGATACGCAGTATTTT. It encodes CASSSGEGLTDTQYF. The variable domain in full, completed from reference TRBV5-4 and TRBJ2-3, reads ETGVTQSPTHLIKTRGQQVTLRCSSQSGHNTVSWYQQALGQGPQFIFQYYREEENGRGNFPPRFSGLQFPNYSSELNVNALELDDSALYLCASSSGEGLTDTQYFGPGTRLTVL.

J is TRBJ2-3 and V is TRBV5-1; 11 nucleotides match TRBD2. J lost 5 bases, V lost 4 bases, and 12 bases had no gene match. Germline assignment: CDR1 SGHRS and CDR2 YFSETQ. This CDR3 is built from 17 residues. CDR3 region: CASSELAGVRAGDTQYF. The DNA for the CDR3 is TGCGCCAGCAGCGAACTAGCGGGGGTTCGAGCGGGAGATACGCAGTATTTT.

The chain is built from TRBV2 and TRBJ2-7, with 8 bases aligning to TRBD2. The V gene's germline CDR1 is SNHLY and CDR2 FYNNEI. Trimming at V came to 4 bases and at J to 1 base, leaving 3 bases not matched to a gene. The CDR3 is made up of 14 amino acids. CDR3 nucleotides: TGTGCCAGCAGTGTCGAGCGGGAGTCCTACGAGCAGTACTTC. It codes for CASSVERESYEQYF.

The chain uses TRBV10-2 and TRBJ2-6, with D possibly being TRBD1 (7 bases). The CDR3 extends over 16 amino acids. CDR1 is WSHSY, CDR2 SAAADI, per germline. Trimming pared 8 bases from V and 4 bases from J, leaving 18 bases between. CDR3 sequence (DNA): TGCGCCAGCCACCCCAGGGGGGTAGGAGGGGCCAACGTCCTGACTTTC. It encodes CASHPRGVGGANVLTF.

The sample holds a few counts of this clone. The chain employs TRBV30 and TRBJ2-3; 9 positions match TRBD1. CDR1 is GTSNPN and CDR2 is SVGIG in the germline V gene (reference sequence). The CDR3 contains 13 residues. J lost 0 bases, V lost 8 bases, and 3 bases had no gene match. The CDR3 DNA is TGTGCCAGCGGACAGGGGAGCACAGATACGCAGTATTTT. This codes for CASGQGSTDTQYF.

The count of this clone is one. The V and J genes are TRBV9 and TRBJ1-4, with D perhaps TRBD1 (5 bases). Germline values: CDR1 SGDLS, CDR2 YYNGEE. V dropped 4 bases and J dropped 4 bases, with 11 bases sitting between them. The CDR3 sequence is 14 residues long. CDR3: CASSPRGDNEKLFF. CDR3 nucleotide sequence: TGTGCCAGCAGCCCCCGGGGGGATAATGAAAAACTGTTTTTT. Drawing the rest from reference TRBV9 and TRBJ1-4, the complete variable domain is DSGVTQTPKHLITATGQRVTLRCSPRSGDLSVYWYQQSLDQGLQFLIQYYNGEERAKGNILERFSAQQFPDLHSELNLSSLELGDSALYFCASSPRGDNEKLFFGSGTQLSVL.

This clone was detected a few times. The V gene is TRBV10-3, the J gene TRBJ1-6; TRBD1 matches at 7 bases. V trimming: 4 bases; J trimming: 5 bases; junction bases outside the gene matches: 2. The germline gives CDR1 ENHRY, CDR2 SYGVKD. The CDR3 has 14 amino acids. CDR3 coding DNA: TGTGCCATCAGTGTGGGACAGAATAATTCACCCCTCCACTTT. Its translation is CAISVGQNNSPLHF.

The CDR3 protein is CASSVDRGRSTGELFF. In nucleotides, the CDR3 is TGTGCCAGCAGTGTCGACAGGGGGCGTAGCACCGGGGAGCTGTTTTTT. The chain employs TRBV28 and TRBJ2-2; 10 positions match TRBD1. CDR3 length: 16 amino acids. Germline loops: CDR1 MDHEN, CDR2 SYDVKM. V dropped 5 bases and J dropped 4; count of bases not matched to a gene: 7.

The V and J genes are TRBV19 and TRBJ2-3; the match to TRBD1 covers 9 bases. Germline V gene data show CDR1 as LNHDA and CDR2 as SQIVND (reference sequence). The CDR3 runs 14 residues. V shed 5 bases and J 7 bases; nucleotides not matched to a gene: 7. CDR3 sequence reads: CASSARQGVNTQYF. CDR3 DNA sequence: TGTGCCAGTAGTGCCCGACAGGGGGTAAATACGCAGTATTTT. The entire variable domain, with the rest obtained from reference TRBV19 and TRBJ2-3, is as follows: DGGITQSPKYLFRKEGQNVTLSCEQNLNHDAMYWYRQDPGQGLRLIYYSQIVNDFQKGDIAEGYSVSREKKESFPLTVTSAQKNPTAFYLCASSARQGVNTQYFGPGTRLTVL.

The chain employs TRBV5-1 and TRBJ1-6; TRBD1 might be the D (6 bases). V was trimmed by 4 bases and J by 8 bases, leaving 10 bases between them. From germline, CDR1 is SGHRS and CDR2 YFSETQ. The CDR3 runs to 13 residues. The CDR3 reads CASSTRQDSPLHF. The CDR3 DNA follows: TGCGCCAGCAGCACCCGACAGGATTCACCCCTCCACTTT.

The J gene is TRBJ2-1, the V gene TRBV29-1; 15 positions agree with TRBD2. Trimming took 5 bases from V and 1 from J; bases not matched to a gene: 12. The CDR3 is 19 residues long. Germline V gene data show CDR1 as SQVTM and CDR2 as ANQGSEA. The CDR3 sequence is CSVNGLAGGLGGSYNEQFF. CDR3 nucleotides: TGCAGCGTTAATGGACTAGCGGGAGGGTTAGGGGGTTCCTACAATGAGCAGTTCTTC.